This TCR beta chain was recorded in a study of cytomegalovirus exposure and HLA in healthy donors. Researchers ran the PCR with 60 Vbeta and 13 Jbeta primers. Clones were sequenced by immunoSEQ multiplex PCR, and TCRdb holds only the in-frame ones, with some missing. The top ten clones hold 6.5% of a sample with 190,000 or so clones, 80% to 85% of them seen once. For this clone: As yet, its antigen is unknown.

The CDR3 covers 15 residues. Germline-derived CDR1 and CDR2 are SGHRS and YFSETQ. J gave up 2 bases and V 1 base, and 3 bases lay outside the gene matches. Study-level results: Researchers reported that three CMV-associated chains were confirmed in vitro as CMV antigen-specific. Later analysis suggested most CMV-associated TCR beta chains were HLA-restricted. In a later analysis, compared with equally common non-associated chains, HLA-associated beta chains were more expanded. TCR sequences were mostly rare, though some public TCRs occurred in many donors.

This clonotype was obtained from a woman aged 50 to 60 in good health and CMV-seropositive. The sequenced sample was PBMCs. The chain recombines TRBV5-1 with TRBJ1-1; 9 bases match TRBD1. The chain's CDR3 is CASSLRTGANTEAFF. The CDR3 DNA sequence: TGCGCCAGCAGCTTGAGGACAGGGGCTAACACTGAAGCTTTCTTT.